This is a list of T cell receptor beta chains from one sample in a study of graft-versus-host responses after intestinal transplantation. These TCRs' antigens remain unknown. Libraries were prepared by immunoSEQ multiplex PCR; TCRdb keeps only in-frame clonotypes and omits some of them. The data hold around 67,000 clones, with almost 90% observed a single time. The sample was unstimulated CD8+ T cells sorted from spleen or lymph node cells, taken before transplant. These receptors all stem from a human donor who was the organ donor for an intestinal transplant. The CDR3 runs from the conserved cysteine through the conserved F or W. The D gene is left open where the match is weak. Clone size is stated in some rows and not others, as once, few, many or a class when expanded.

cdr3_aa: CASSEIAGDSGAQYF
cdr3_nt: TGTGCCAGCAGTGAAATAGCGGGGGATTCTGGGGCCCAGTACTTC
j_call: TRBJ2-5
v_call: TRBV6-1
d_call: TRBD2
clone_size: .

cdr3_aa: CASRPGLALNEQFF
cdr3_nt: TGTGCCAGCAGGCCGGGACTAGCACTAAATGAGCAGTTCTTC
j_call: TRBJ2-1
v_call: TRBV28
d_call: TRBD2
clone_size: .

cdr3_aa: CAITPTSGEGNEQFF
cdr3_nt: TGTGCCATCACTCCGACTAGCGGGGAGGGAAATGAGCAGTTCTTC
j_call: TRBJ2-1
v_call: TRBV10-3
d_call: TRBD2
clone_size: .

cdr3_aa: CASTDRGSGNTIYF
cdr3_nt: TGCGCCAGCACAGACAGGGGCTCTGGAAACACCATATATTTT
j_call: TRBJ1-3
v_call: TRBV10-2
d_call: TRBD1
clone_size: few

cdr3_aa: CASSLGDERYGYTF
cdr3_nt: TGTGCCAGCAGCTTAGGTGACGAGAGGTATGGCTACACCTTC
j_call: TRBJ1-2
v_call: TRBV7-9
d_call: .
clone_size: .

cdr3_aa: CASRTVFSSYNSPLHF
cdr3_nt: TGTGCCAGCCGGACAGTGTTCAGCTCCTATAATTCACCCCTCCACTTT
j_call: TRBJ1-6
v_call: TRBV19
d_call: .
clone_size: few

cdr3_aa: CASSLQVRGSYTF
cdr3_nt: TGTGCCAGCAGCTTGCAGGTTCGGGGGAGCTACACCTTC
j_call: TRBJ1-2
v_call: TRBV7-6
d_call: .
clone_size: .

cdr3_aa: CASSLGGAGNQPQHF
cdr3_nt: TGTGCCAGCAGTCTCGGTGGGGCGGGCAATCAGCCCCAGCATTTT
j_call: TRBJ1-5
v_call: TRBV6-5
d_call: .
clone_size: .

cdr3_aa: CASRPGQTGELFF
cdr3_nt: TGTGCCAGCAGACCTGGACAGACCGGGGAGCTGTTTTTT
j_call: TRBJ2-2
v_call: TRBV6-5
d_call: .
clone_size: .

cdr3_aa: CASRGTSGSHNEQFF
cdr3_nt: TGCGCCAGCAGGGGGACTAGCGGGTCCCACAATGAGCAGTTCTTC
j_call: TRBJ2-1
v_call: TRBV5-1
d_call: TRBD2
clone_size: .

cdr3_aa: CASSKVHIDRADTQYF
cdr3_nt: TGTGCCAGCAGCAAAGTCCACATTGACAGAGCAGATACGCAGTATTTT
j_call: TRBJ2-3
v_call: TRBV21-1
d_call: .
clone_size: few

cdr3_aa: CASTPYRETDTQYF
cdr3_nt: TGTGCCAGCACCCCATACAGGGAAACAGATACGCAGTATTTT
j_call: TRBJ2-3
v_call: TRBV7-9
d_call: .
clone_size: .

cdr3_aa: CASSQVDPNEQFF
cdr3_nt: TGTGCCAGCAGCCAGGTGGATCCCAATGAGCAGTTCTTC
j_call: TRBJ2-1
v_call: TRBV11-2
d_call: .
clone_size: .

cdr3_aa: CASSLGRDGYTF
cdr3_nt: TGTGCCAGCAGCTTAGGCAGGGATGGCTACACCTTC
j_call: TRBJ1-2
v_call: TRBV7-9
d_call: .
clone_size: .

cdr3_aa: CASSLSSGTSGGAYNEQFF
cdr3_nt: TGTGCCAGCAGCTTGAGTTCCGGGACTAGCGGGGGGGCTTACAATGAGCAGTTCTTC
j_call: TRBJ2-1
v_call: TRBV9
d_call: TRBD2
clone_size: .

cdr3_aa: CASGARLSSTDTQYF
cdr3_nt: TGTGCCAGCGGAGCGAGGCTATCTAGCACAGATACGCAGTATTTT
j_call: TRBJ2-3
v_call: TRBV27
d_call: .
clone_size: .

cdr3_aa: CARRDREAKNIQYF
cdr3_nt: TGTGCCAGACGAGACAGAGAGGCCAAAAACATTCAGTACTTC
j_call: TRBJ2-4
v_call: TRBV5-3
d_call: .
clone_size: .

cdr3_aa: CASRPADYSNQPQHF
cdr3_nt: TGTGCCAGCAGACCCGCAGACTATAGCAATCAGCCCCAGCATTTT
j_call: TRBJ1-5
v_call: TRBV28
d_call: .
clone_size: .

cdr3_aa: CASSISAEAFF
cdr3_nt: TGTGCCAGCAGCATTAGCGCTGAAGCTTTCTTT
j_call: TRBJ1-1
v_call: TRBV11-2
d_call: .
clone_size: .

cdr3_aa: CASSPRALVAEAFF
cdr3_nt: TGTGCCAGCAGCCCCCGAGCTTTGGTGGCTGAAGCTTTCTTT
j_call: TRBJ1-1
v_call: TRBV27
d_call: .
clone_size: .

cdr3_aa: CASSPLQGGSYNEQFF
cdr3_nt: TGCGCCAGCAGCCCGCTACAGGGGGGATCCTACAATGAGCAGTTCTTC
j_call: TRBJ2-1
v_call: TRBV5-1
d_call: TRBD1
clone_size: .

cdr3_aa: CASSLSAGPKTGELFF
cdr3_nt: TGTGCCAGCAGTTTAAGCGCGGGGCCCAAAACCGGGGAGCTGTTTTTT
j_call: TRBJ2-2
v_call: TRBV28
d_call: .
clone_size: .

cdr3_aa: CASSGTGANQPQHF
cdr3_nt: TGTGCCAGCAGCGGAACTGGAGCCAATCAGCCCCAGCATTTT
j_call: TRBJ1-5
v_call: TRBV9
d_call: .
clone_size: .

cdr3_aa: CAWWPRGGGRSPLHF
cdr3_nt: TGTGCCTGGTGGCCTCGGGGAGGGGGTAGGTCACCCCTCCACTTT
j_call: TRBJ1-6
v_call: TRBV30
d_call: .
clone_size: once

cdr3_aa: CASSLYRGINEKLFF
cdr3_nt: TGTGCCAGCAGCTTGTATCGGGGTATAAATGAAAAACTGTTTTTT
j_call: TRBJ1-4
v_call: TRBV7-6
d_call: .
clone_size: .

cdr3_aa: CASRFSNTEAFF
cdr3_nt: TGTGCCAGCAGGTTCAGTAACACTGAAGCTTTCTTT
j_call: TRBJ1-1
v_call: TRBV6-6
d_call: .
clone_size: .

cdr3_aa: CASRLTGDPSGNTIYF
cdr3_nt: TGTGCCAGCAGATTGACAGGGGACCCCTCTGGAAACACCATATATTTT
j_call: TRBJ1-3
v_call: TRBV28
d_call: TRBD1
clone_size: .

cdr3_aa: CASSGSGGSTDTQYF
cdr3_nt: TGTGCCAGCAGTGGAAGCGGGGGTAGCACAGATACGCAGTATTTT
j_call: TRBJ2-3
v_call: TRBV2
d_call: TRBD2
clone_size: .

cdr3_aa: CASSLGGALTSGNTIYF
cdr3_nt: TGTGCCAGCAGCTTAGGTGGAGCCCTGACCTCTGGAAACACCATATATTTT
j_call: TRBJ1-3
v_call: TRBV11-3
d_call: .
clone_size: .